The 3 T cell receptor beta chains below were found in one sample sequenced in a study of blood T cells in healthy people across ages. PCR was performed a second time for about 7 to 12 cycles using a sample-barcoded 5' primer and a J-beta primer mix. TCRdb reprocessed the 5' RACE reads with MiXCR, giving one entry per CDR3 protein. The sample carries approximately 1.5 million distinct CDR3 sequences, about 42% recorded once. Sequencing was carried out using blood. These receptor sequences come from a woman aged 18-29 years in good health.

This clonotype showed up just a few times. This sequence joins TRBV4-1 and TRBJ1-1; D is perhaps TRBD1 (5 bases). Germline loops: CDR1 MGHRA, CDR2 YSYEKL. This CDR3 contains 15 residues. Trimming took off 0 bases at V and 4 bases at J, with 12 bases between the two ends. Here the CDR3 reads CASSQEARVPTEAFF. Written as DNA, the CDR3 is TGCGCCAGCAGCCAAGAGGCCAGGGTGCCCACTGAAGCTTTCTTT.

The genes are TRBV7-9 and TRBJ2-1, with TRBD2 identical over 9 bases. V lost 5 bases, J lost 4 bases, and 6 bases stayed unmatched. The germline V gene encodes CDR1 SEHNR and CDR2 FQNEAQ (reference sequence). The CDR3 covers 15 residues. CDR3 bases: TGTGCCAGCAGCATCGGGACTAGCCTTTACAATGAGCAGTTCTTC. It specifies CASSIGTSLYNEQFF.

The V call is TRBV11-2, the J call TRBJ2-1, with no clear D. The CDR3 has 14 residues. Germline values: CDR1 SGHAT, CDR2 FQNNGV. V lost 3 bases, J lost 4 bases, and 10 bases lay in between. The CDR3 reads CASSFGVTYNEQFF. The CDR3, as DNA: TGTGCCAGCAGCTTTGGAGTCACGTACAATGAGCAGTTCTTC.